Included here is one T cell receptor beta chain sequence, with context. Its antigen is currently unknown. Primers for the PCR totalled 60 Vbeta and 13 Jbeta. Profiled with immunoSEQ multiplex PCR; TCRdb holds only in-frame clones, not every one. The table has 150,000 to 200,000 clones, around 86% seen once; the top ten hold approximately 2%. Trimming removed 3 bases from V and 7 bases from J, with 9 bases in between. Germline CDR1 and CDR2: SGHDN and FVKESK. This CDR3 spans 13 amino acids. This record belongs to a study of cytomegalovirus exposure and HLA in healthy donors. Study-level findings and limits: Reportedly, a later analysis found an Asian-associated ancestry cluster had fewer N-insertions than the approximately 670-donor mean.

The gene calls are TRBV14 and TRBJ2-2, with a possible D match to TRBD1 (6 bases). Sequenced material: PBMCs. This sequence originates from a woman aged 18-30 years in good health and CMV-seronegative. The CDR3 nucleotides are TGTGCCAGCAGCCACGAACAGGGCGGGGAGCTGTTTTTT. It codes for CASSHEQGGELFF.